A single sample is the source of the 4 T cell receptor beta chains below, sequenced in a study of blood T cell repertoires in COVID-19. Measured with immunoSEQ multiplex PCR; TCRdb has only the in-frame clones, and not every one. The table records 45,000 to 60,000 clones, 70% to 90% of them present only once. Sample: peripheral blood. These receptors were collected from a human donor in a cohort sampled during active COVID-19.

The J gene is TRBJ2-3, the V gene TRBV27; TRBD2 agrees at 8 bases. Germline assignment: CDR1 MNHEY and CDR2 SMNVEV (reference sequence). After removal of 3 bases from V and 2 bases from J, the junction contained 7 bases not matched to a gene. This CDR3 has 16 residues. CDR3 DNA: TGTGCCAGCAGTTTGACCGGGGGGGCCTACACAGATACGCAGTATTTT. Translating it yields CASSLTGGAYTDTQYF.

The chain employs TRBV29-1 and TRBJ1-1; D unclear. The V end was cut by 5 bases, the J end by 0 bases, with 7 bases between. CDR1 SQVTM and CDR2 ANQGSEA come from the germline V gene. CDR3 length: 12 residues. As DNA, the CDR3 is TGCAGCGTTACAGATATGAACACTGAAGCTTTCTTT. Its translation: CSVTDMNTEAFF.

This clone was seen only once. The chain carries TRBV7-2 and TRBJ1-1, with TRBD1 as a possible D gene (6 bases). Per germline, CDR1 SGHTA and CDR2 FQGNSA. The length of the CDR3 is 14 residues. Trimming pared 5 bases from V and 0 bases from J, leaving 10 bases between. CDR3 DNA sequence: TGTGCCAGCAGCACCCACAGGGTGAACACTGAAGCTTTCTTT. Translated, it gives CASSTHRVNTEAFF. The whole variable domain, filled in from reference TRBV7-2 and TRBJ1-1, reads GAGVSQSPSNKVTEKGKDVELRCDPISGHTALYWYRQSLGQGLEFLIYFQGNSAPDKSGLPSDRFSAERTGGSVSTLTIQRTQQEDSAVYLCASSTHRVNTEAFFGQGTRLTVV.

The rearrangement joins TRBV9 to TRBJ1-3; 9 nucleotides match TRBD1. The CDR3 runs to 17 residues. The junction had 7 bases not matched to a gene; V was cut back by 3 bases and J by 0 bases. Germline CDR1 is SGDLS and CDR2 is YYNGEE. DNA for the CDR3: TGTGCCAGCAGCGGACGCCGGGACAGGGTCTCTGGAAACACCATATATTTT. Protein: CASSGRRDRVSGNTIYF.